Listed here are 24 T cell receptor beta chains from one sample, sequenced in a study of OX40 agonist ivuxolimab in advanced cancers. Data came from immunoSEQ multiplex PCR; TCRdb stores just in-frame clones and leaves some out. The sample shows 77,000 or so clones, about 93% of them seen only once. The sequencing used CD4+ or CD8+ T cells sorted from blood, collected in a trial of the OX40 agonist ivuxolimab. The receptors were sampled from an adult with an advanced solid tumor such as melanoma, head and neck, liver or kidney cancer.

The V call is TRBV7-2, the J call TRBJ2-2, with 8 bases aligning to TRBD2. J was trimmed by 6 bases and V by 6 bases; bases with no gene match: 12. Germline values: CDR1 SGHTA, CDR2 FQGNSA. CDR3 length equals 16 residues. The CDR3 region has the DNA TGTGCCAGCAGACCGAGCGGGACTAGTTACGCCGGGGAGCTGTTTTTT. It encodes CASRPSGTSYAGELFF.

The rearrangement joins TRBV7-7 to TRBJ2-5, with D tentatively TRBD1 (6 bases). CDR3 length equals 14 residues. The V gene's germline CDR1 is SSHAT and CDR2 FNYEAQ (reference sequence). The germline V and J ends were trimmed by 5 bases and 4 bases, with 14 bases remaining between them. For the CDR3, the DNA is TGTGCCAGCAGCCCTGGACAGAATCGAGAGACCCAGTACTTC. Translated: CASSPGQNRETQYF.

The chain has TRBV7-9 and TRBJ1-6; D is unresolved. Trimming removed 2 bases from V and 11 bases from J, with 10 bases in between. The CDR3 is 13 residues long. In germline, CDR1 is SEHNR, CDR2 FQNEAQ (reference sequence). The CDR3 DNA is TGTGCCAGCAGCTTAACAGAAGGAACACCCCTCCACTTT. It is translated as CASSLTEGTPLHF.

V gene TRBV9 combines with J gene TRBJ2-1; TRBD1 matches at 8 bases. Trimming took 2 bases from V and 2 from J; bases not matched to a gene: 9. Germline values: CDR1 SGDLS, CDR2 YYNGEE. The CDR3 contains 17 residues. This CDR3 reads CASSVVDGTGTYNEQFF. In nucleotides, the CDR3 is TGTGCCAGCAGCGTTGTTGACGGGACAGGTACCTACAATGAGCAGTTCTTC.

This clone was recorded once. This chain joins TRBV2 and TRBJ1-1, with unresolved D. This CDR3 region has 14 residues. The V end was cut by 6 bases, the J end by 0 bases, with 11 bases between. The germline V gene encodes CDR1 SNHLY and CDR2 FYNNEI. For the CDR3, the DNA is TGTGCCAGCAGCGTTTTGGGGATGAACACTGAAGCTTTCTTT. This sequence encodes CASSVLGMNTEAFF.

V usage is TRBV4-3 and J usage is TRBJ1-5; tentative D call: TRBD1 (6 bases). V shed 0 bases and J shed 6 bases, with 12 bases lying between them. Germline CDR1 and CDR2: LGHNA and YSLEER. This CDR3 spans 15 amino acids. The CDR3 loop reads CASSQDQGQSQPQHF. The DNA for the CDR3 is TGCGCCAGCAGCCAAGATCAGGGGCAAAGTCAGCCCCAGCATTTT.

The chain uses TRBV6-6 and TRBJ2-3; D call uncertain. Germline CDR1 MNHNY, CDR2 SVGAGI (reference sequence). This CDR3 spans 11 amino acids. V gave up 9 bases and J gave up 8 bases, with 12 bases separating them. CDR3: CASGERPTQYF. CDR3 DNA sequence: TGTGCCAGTGGGGAACGCCCTACGCAGTATTTT.

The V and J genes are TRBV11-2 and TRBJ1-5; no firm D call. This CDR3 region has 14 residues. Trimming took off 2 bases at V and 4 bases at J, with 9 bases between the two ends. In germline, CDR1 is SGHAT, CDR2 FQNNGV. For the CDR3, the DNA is TGTGCCAGCAGCTTAAACAGTCTTAATCAGCCCCAGCATTTT. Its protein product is CASSLNSLNQPQHF.

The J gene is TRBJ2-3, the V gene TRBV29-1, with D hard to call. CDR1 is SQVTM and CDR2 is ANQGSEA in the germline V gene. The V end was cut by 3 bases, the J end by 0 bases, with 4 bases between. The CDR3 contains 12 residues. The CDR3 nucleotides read TGCAGCGTTGAGGTTAGCACAGATACGCAGTATTTT. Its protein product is CSVEVSTDTQYF.

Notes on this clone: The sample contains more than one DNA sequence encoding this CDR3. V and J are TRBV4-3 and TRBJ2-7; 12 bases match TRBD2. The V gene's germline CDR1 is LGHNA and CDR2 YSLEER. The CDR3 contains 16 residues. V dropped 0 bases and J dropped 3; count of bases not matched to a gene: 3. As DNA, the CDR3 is TGCGCCAGCAGCCAAGACACTAGCGGGAGGCTCTACGAGCAGTACTTC. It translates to CASSQDTSGRLYEQYF.

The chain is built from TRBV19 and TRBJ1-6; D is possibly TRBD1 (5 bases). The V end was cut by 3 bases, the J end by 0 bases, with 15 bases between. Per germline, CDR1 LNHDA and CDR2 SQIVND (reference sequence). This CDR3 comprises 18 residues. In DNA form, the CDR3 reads TGTGCCAGTAGTATCCACTCGGGACGTAACTCCTATAATTCACCCCTCCACTTT. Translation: CASSIHSGRNSYNSPLHF. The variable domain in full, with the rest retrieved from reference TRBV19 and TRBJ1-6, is DGGITQSPKYLFRKEGQNVTLSCEQNLNHDAMYWYRQDPGQGLRLIYYSQIVNDFQKGDIAEGYSVSREKKESFPLTVTSAQKNPTAFYLCASSIHSGRNSYNSPLHFGNGTRLTVT.

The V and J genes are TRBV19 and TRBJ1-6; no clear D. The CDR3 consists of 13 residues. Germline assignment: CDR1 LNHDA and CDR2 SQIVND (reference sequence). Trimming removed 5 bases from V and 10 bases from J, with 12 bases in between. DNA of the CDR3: TGTGCCAGTAGTGTGCAGCGGGGATCACCCCTCCACTTT. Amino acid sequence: CASSVQRGSPLHF.

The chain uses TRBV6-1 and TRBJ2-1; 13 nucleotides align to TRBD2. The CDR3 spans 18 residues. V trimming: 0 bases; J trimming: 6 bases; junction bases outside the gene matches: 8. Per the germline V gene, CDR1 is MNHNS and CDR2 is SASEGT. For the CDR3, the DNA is TGTGCCAGCAGTGAAGCTAGTCTAAGACTAGCGGGGGGCAATGAGCAGTTCTTC. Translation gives CASSEASLRLAGGNEQFF.

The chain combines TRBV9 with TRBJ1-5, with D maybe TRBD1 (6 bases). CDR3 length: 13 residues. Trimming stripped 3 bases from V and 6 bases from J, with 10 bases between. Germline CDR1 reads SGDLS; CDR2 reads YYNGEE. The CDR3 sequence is CASSDGGLQPQHF. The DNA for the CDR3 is TGTGCCAGCAGCGATGGGGGCCTTCAGCCCCAGCATTTT.

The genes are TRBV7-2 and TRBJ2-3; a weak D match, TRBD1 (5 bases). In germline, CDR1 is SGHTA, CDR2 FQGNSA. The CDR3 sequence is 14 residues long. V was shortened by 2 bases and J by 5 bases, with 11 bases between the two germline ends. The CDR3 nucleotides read TGTGCCAGCAGCTTACAGGGATCTGGAGATACGCAGTATTTT. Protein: CASSLQGSGDTQYF.

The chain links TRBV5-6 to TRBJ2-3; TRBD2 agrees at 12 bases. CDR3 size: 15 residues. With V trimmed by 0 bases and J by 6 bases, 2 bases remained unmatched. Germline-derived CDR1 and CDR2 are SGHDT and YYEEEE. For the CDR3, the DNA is TGTGCCAGCAGCTTGGCGACTAGCGGGAGTGATACGCAGTATTTT. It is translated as CASSLATSGSDTQYF.

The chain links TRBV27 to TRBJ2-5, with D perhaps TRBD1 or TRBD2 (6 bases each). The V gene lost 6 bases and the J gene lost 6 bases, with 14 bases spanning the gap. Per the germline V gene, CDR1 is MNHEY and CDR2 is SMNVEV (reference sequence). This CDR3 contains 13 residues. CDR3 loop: CASRPSGAKTQYF. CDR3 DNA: TGTGCCAGCAGACCGTCGGGGGCGAAGACCCAGTACTTC.

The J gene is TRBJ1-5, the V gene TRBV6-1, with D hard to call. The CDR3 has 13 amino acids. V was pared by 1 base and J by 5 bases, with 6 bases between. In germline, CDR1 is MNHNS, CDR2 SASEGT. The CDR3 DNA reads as TGTGCCAGCAGTGAAGAGTCATATCAGCCCCAGCATTTT. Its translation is CASSEESYQPQHF.

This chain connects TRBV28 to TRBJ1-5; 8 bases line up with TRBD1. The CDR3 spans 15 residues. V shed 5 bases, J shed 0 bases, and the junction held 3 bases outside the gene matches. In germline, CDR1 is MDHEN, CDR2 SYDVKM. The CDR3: CASSPDRASNQPQHF. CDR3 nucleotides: TGTGCCAGCAGTCCGGACAGGGCTAGCAATCAGCCCCAGCATTTT.

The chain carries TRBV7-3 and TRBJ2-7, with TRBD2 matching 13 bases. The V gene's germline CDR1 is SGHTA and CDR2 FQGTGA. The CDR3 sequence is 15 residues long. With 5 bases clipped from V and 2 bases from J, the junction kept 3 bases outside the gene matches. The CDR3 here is CASSLGLAGTYEQYF. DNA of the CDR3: TGTGCCAGCAGCCTGGGACTAGCGGGGACCTACGAGCAGTACTTC.

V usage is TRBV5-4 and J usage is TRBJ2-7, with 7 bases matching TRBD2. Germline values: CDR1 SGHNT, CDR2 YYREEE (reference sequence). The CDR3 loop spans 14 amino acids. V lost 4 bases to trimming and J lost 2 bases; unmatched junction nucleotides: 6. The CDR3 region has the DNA TGTGCCAGCAGCCCAGGGACTACCACCTACGAGCAGTACTTC. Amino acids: CASSPGTTTYEQYF.

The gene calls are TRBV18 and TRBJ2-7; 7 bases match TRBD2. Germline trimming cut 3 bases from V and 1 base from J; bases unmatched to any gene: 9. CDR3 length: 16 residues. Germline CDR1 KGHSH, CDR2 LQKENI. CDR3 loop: CASSPVTAGNSYEQYF. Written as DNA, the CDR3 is TGTGCCAGCTCACCTGTTACAGCGGGAAATTCCTACGAGCAGTACTTC.

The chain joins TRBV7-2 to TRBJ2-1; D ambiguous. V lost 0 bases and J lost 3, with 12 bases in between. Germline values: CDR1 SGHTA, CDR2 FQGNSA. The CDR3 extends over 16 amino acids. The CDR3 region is CASSLAGVSSYNEQFF. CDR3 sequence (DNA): TGTGCCAGCAGCTTAGCCGGAGTGAGTAGCTACAATGAGCAGTTCTTC.

The CDR3 sequence is CASSLSEKNYEQYF. Written as DNA, the CDR3 is TGTGCCAGCAGTTTATCGGAGAAGAACTACGAGCAGTACTTC. The chain uses TRBV27 and TRBJ2-7; the D is unclear. Germline V lookup: CDR1 MNHEY, CDR2 SMNVEV (reference sequence). CDR3 length equals 14 residues. V lost 0 bases and J lost 3, with 9 bases in between.